Each of the 23 T cell receptor beta chains below was sequenced from the same sample in a study of blood T cell repertoires in COVID-19. Method: immunoSEQ multiplex PCR; TCRdb's copy keeps in-frame clones and lacks some. The table includes 200,000 to 250,000 clones, approximately 79% detected once. Sequencing was performed on peripheral blood. These TCRs come from a human donor in a cohort sampled during active COVID-19.

This clone turned up a few times. This rearrangement joins TRBV9 to TRBJ2-1, with a weak D call TRBD2 (5 bases). V lost 3 bases and J lost 0, with 22 bases in between. The V gene's germline CDR1 is SGDLS and CDR2 YYNGEE. CDR3 length equals 19 residues. The CDR3: CASSADSPVGSDSYNEQFF. DNA of the CDR3: TGTGCCAGCAGCGCGGACTCCCCTGTAGGTTCGGACTCCTACAATGAGCAGTTCTTC.

At least ten counts were recorded for this clone. The chain links TRBV6-5 to TRBJ2-7; 10 bases line up with TRBD1. This CDR3 spans 15 amino acids. The germline gives CDR1 MNHEY, CDR2 SVGAGI. V trimming: 0 bases; J trimming: 1 base; junction bases outside the gene matches: 0. The CDR3 spells CASSYSDRGSYEQYF. The DNA of the CDR3 is TGTGCCAGCAGTTACTCGGACAGGGGGTCCTACGAGCAGTACTTC.

The chain is built from TRBV10-3 and TRBJ2-7; tentatively, D is TRBD2 (5 bases). The V and J ends lost 4 bases and 3 bases respectively, with 16 bases between them. This CDR3 comprises 15 residues. Looked up from germline, CDR1 is ENHRY and CDR2 is SYGVKD. Here the CDR3 reads CAISGTKGSGYEQYF. The CDR3 bases are TGTGCCATCAGTGGGACGAAGGGCAGCGGCTACGAGCAGTACTTC.

The chain uses TRBV5-1 and TRBJ1-3, with unresolved D. V was trimmed by 4 bases and J by 1 base, leaving 9 bases between them. Germline V gene lookup returns CDR1 SGHRS and CDR2 YFSETQ. The CDR3 totals 14 residues. The CDR3 nucleotides are TGCGCCAGCAGCAACCGGGGTTCTGGAAACACCATATATTTT. Translation: CASSNRGSGNTIYF.

The rearrangement uses TRBV18 and TRBJ2-7; TRBD1 aligns across 7 bases. CDR3 size: 15 residues. The germline gives CDR1 KGHSH, CDR2 LQKENI. J lost 2 bases, V lost 3 bases, and 7 bases had no gene match. CDR3 residues: CASSPSGTVPYEQYF. Here the CDR3 DNA reads TGTGCCAGCTCACCGTCCGGGACAGTTCCCTACGAGCAGTACTTC.

The genes are TRBV30 and TRBJ1-6; the D gene is possibly TRBD1 (6 bases). Trimming removed 2 bases at V and 8 bases at J, with 19 bases between. From germline, CDR1 is GTSNPN and CDR2 SVGIG (reference sequence). This CDR3 has 16 residues. The CDR3 DNA follows: TGTGCCTGGAGTAATTCTGGGTCAGGGGTAGATTCACCCCTCCACTTT. It translates to CAWSNSGSGVDSPLHF.

There are a few counts of this clone. The V call is TRBV2, the J call TRBJ1-5; possible D gene TRBD1, 6 bases. From germline, CDR1 is SNHLY and CDR2 FYNNEI. This CDR3 has 15 residues. V lost 4 bases, J lost 0 bases, and 10 bases lay in between. DNA of the CDR3: TGTGCCAGCAGTGGGGACACTCTTAGCAATCAGCCCCAGCATTTT. The encoded protein is CASSGDTLSNQPQHF.

The chain carries TRBV24-1 and TRBJ2-7; D possibly corresponds to TRBD1 (6 bases). Germline-derived CDR1 and CDR2 are KGHDR and SFDVKD. The CDR3 contains 15 residues. The germline V and J ends were trimmed by 5 bases and 7 bases, with 20 bases remaining between them. CDR3 sequence: CATSATTGYRYEQYF. As DNA, the CDR3 is TGTGCCACCAGTGCTACGACAGGATACCGCTATGAGCAGTACTTC.

The rearrangement joins TRBV24-1 to TRBJ1-6; TRBD1 matches 12 bases. Germline CDR1 KGHDR, CDR2 SFDVKD. With V trimmed by 5 bases and J by 5 bases, 6 bases remained unmatched. CDR3 size: 17 residues. CDR3 nucleotide sequence: TGTGCCACCAGTGCCGGGACAGGGGGCCGGGATAATTCACCCCTCCACTTT. It specifies CATSAGTGGRDNSPLHF.

J is TRBJ1-3 and V is TRBV14, with 8 bases that match TRBD1. The CDR3 is 14 residues long. The germline V gene has CDR1 SGHDN and CDR2 FVKESK. The junction had 3 bases not matched to a gene; V was cut back by 6 bases and J by 2 bases. The CDR3 DNA follows: TGTGCCAGCAGACAACAGGGGGCTGGAAACACCATATATTTT. It yields the protein CASRQQGAGNTIYF.

The CDR3: CASSLEMTSGRALRHTGELFF. CDR3 nucleotides: TGTGCCAGCAGCTTAGAGATGACTAGCGGGAGGGCCTTACGTCACACCGGGGAGCTGTTTTTT. This sequence joins TRBV11-3 and TRBJ2-2, with 14 bases identical to TRBD2. The J segment lost 3 bases and the V segment lost 0 bases, leaving 12 bases of the junction unmatched. Germline loops: CDR1 SGHNT, CDR2 YENEEA. The CDR3 runs to 21 residues.

The rearrangement uses TRBV29-1 and TRBJ2-1; 8 positions agree with TRBD1. CDR1 and CDR2 (germline): SQVTM, ANQGSEA. Germline trimming cut 7 bases from V and 3 bases from J; bases unmatched to any gene: 11. The CDR3 is 15 residues long. CDR3 nucleotides: TGCAGCGCATCTCGACAGGGGCAGATCTACAATGAGCAGTTCTTC. Protein product: CSASRQGQIYNEQFF.

The genes are TRBV27 and TRBJ2-1, with TRBD2 matching over 11 bases. Unmatched junction bases numbered 7, after V lost 8 bases and J lost 4 bases. The length of the CDR3 is 15 residues. Germline V CDR1 and CDR2: MNHEY, SMNVEV (reference sequence). The CDR3 spells CASVRTSGLYNEQFF. The DNA for the CDR3 is TGTGCCAGCGTACGGACTAGCGGGCTGTACAATGAGCAGTTCTTC.

The chain couples TRBV27 to TRBJ2-3, with D maybe TRBD2 (5 bases). The germline V gene has CDR1 MNHEY and CDR2 SMNVEV (reference sequence). V was cut by 2 bases and J by 2 bases, with 14 bases left in between. The CDR3 runs to 16 residues. CDR3 nucleotide sequence: TGTGCCAGCAGTTTACGACCGGACTTTTCCACAGATACGCAGTATTTT. It codes for CASSLRPDFSTDTQYF.

V usage is TRBV19 and J usage is TRBJ2-2; D is ambiguous. V dropped 3 bases and J dropped 2 bases, with 10 bases sitting between them. CDR1 LNHDA and CDR2 SQIVND come from the germline V gene (reference sequence). This CDR3 comprises 15 residues. CDR3 nucleotide sequence: TGTGCCAGTAGTATTTACAACCAAAACACCGGGGAGCTGTTTTTT. It specifies CASSIYNQNTGELFF.

This clone was found once. The rearrangement links TRBV19 to TRBJ2-1, with no clear D. Germline-derived CDR1 and CDR2 are LNHDA and SQIVND (reference sequence). The germline V and J ends were trimmed by 3 bases and 7 bases, with 13 bases remaining between them. The CDR3 totals 14 residues. CDR3 sequence: CASSIDVKRNEQFF. The CDR3 region has the DNA TGTGCCAGTAGTATTGATGTGAAGAGGAATGAGCAGTTCTTC. Full variable domain (rest looked up from reference TRBV19 and TRBJ2-1): DGGITQSPKYLFRKEGQNVTLSCEQNLNHDAMYWYRQDPGQGLRLIYYSQIVNDFQKGDIAEGYSVSREKKESFPLTVTSAQKNPTAFYLCASSIDVKRNEQFFGPGTRLTVL.

This chain uses TRBV10-1 with TRBJ2-5, with D possibly being TRBD2 (5 bases). Germline values: CDR1 WNHNN, CDR2 SYGVQD (reference sequence). CDR3 length equals 15 residues. Trimming removed 4 bases at V and 2 bases at J, with 14 bases between. The CDR3 is CASSVLPPGQETQYF. The CDR3 region has the DNA TGCGCCAGCAGTGTACTTCCCCCGGGGCAAGAGACCCAGTACTTC.

This rearrangement joins TRBV24-1 to TRBJ2-3; perhaps TRBD1 as D (6 bases). Deletions cut 5 bases from V and 4 bases from J, with 6 bases between. The CDR3 totals 12 residues. Germline V gene sequence: CDR1 KGHDR, CDR2 SFDVKD. This CDR3 is CATSAGADTQYF. CDR3 in DNA: TGTGCCACCAGTGCAGGGGCAGATACGCAGTATTTT.

This clone was counted a few times. The chain couples TRBV5-4 to TRBJ2-1, with 10 positions matching TRBD2. This CDR3 region has 15 residues. Germline assignment: CDR1 SGHNT and CDR2 YYREEE (reference sequence). V shed 0 bases, J shed 9 bases, and the junction held 6 bases outside the gene matches. The CDR3 reads CASSLGLAGVSEQFF. The CDR3 DNA follows: TGTGCCAGCAGCTTGGGGCTAGCGGGAGTTAGTGAGCAGTTCTTC.

V gene TRBV7-2 combines with J gene TRBJ2-2; D is perhaps TRBD1 (6 bases). Germline assignment: CDR1 SGHTA and CDR2 FQGNSA. Trimming left V 2 bases short and J 4 bases short, with 8 bases between. The CDR3 has 14 amino acids. The CDR3 loop reads CASSLKQGTGELFF. The CDR3 DNA follows: TGTGCCAGCAGCTTAAAACAGGGCACCGGGGAGCTGTTTTTT.

The gene calls are TRBV4-2 and TRBJ1-1; a possible D gene is TRBD1 (5 bases). The V gene lost 3 bases and the J gene lost 0 bases, with 11 bases spanning the gap. Germline V gene data show CDR1 as LGHNA and CDR2 as YNFKEQ. The CDR3 loop spans 15 amino acids. The CDR3 loop reads CASSHRQTLNTEAFF. CDR3 sequence (DNA): TGTGCCAGCAGCCACCGACAGACTCTGAACACTGAAGCTTTCTTT.

This chain links TRBV4-3 with TRBJ1-2; D not resolved. V lost 4 bases and J lost 2, with 8 bases in between. CDR3 length equals 13 residues. Germline V gene sequence: CDR1 LGHNA, CDR2 YSLEER. CDR3 region: CASSREINYGYTF. Written as DNA, the CDR3 is TGCGCCAGCAGCCGGGAGATCAACTATGGCTACACCTTC.

CDR3 sequence: CASRPVTGATNEKLFF. DNA of the CDR3: TGCGCCAGCAGACCCGTAACAGGGGCAACTAATGAAAAACTGTTTTTT. This chain uses TRBV4-3 with TRBJ1-4, with TRBD1 identical over 7 bases. Germline loops: CDR1 LGHNA, CDR2 YSLEER. The V segment lost 6 bases and the J segment 0 bases; nucleotides outside the gene matches: 7. This CDR3 has 16 amino acids.